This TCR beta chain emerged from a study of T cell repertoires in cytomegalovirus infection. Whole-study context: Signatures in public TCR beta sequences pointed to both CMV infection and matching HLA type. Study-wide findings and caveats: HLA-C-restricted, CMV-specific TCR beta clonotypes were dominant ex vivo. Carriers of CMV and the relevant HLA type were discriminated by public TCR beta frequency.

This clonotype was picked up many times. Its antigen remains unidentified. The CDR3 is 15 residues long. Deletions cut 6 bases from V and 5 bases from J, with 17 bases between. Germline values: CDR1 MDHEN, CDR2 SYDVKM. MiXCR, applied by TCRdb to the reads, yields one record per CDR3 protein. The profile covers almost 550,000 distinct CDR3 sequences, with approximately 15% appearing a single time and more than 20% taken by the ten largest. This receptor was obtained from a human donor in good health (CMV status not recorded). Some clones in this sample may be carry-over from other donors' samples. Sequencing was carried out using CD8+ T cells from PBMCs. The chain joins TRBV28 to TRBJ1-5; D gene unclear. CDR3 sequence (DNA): TGTGCCAGCAGGCTCATGGTTGGATCACATCAGCCCCAGCATTTT. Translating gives CASRLMVGSHQPQHF. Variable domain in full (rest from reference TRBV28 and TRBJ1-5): DVKVTQSSRYLVKRTGEKVFLECVQDMDHENMFWYRQDPGLGLRLIYFSYDVKMKEKGDIPEGYSVSREKKERFSLILESASTNQTSMYLCASRLMVGSHQPQHFGDGTRLSIL.